These 6 T cell receptor beta chains originate from one sample sequenced in a study of cytomegalovirus exposure and HLA in healthy donors. PCR was performed using 60 Vbeta and 13 Jbeta primers. Libraries were prepared by immunoSEQ multiplex PCR; TCRdb keeps only in-frame clonotypes and omits some of them. Its table lists about 130,000 clones. Sequencing was carried out using PBMCs. Source of these receptors: a man aged 18 to 29 in good health and CMV-seronegative.

The rearrangement uses TRBV7-9 and TRBJ1-1; unclear D gene. From germline, CDR1 is SEHNR and CDR2 FQNEAQ (reference sequence). The CDR3 covers 14 residues. V lost 6 bases to trimming and J lost 5 bases, with 16 bases between them. The CDR3 DNA sequence: TGTGCCAGCAGACCCGCGGGAGTAAGGACTGAAGCTTTCTTT. Encoded protein: CASRPAGVRTEAFF.

V usage is TRBV25-1 and J usage is TRBJ1-6; 7 positions agree with TRBD1. Germline loops: CDR1 MGHDK, CDR2 SYGVNS. The J segment lost 13 bases and the V segment lost 1 base, leaving 10 bases of the junction unmatched. There are 15 residues in the CDR3. This chain's CDR3 is CASSELVTGDWPLHF. The CDR3 DNA is TGTGCCAGCAGTGAATTGGTAACAGGGGATTGGCCCCTCCACTTT.

The gene calls are TRBV11-3 and TRBJ1-1; TRBD1 is a possible D gene (6 bases). V shed 0 bases and J shed 4 bases, with 9 bases lying between them. CDR1 SGHNT and CDR2 YENEEA come from the germline V gene. The CDR3 is 14 residues long. The CDR3 DNA follows: TGTGCCAGCAGCTTAGATGGGGGCGGCACTGAAGCTTTCTTT. Residues: CASSLDGGGTEAFF.

This CDR3 reads CASRETGGRYEQYF. The CDR3 region has the DNA TGTGCCAGCAGGGAGACAGGGGGCAGGTACGAGCAGTACTTC. The rearrangement links TRBV28 to TRBJ2-7; 10 positions match TRBD1. The CDR3 totals 14 residues. The junction had 6 bases not matched to a gene; V was cut back by 6 bases and J by 4 bases. Germline lookup yields CDR1 MDHEN and CDR2 SYDVKM.

The rearrangement uses TRBV5-8 and TRBJ1-5; D is undetermined. Germline V CDR1 and CDR2: SGHTS, YDEGEE. V lost 1 base, J lost 1 base, and 6 bases lay in between. This CDR3 is built from 14 residues. DNA of the CDR3: TGTGCCAGCAGCTTGCCTCGGAGCAATCAGCCCCAGCATTTT. It yields the protein CASSLPRSNQPQHF.

The V and J genes are TRBV2 and TRBJ2-2, with 16 nucleotides matching TRBD2. This CDR3 region has 20 residues. CDR1 is SNHLY, CDR2 FYNNEI, per germline. The J segment lost 5 bases and the V segment lost 6 bases, leaving 15 bases of the junction unmatched. CDR3 region: CASSTSPGLAGGRGTGELFF. The CDR3 DNA sequence: TGTGCCAGCAGCACGTCCCCGGGACTAGCGGGAGGGAGGGGGACCGGGGAGCTGTTTTTT.